Each of the 29 T cell receptor beta chains below was sequenced from the same sample in a study of human thymus T cells (dated by TCRdb to the early 2020s). Receptor libraries were prepared by the immunoSEQ multiplex PCR assay. Not all clones reach the TCRdb copy of this immuneACCESS table, which keeps in-frame sequences only. Checked studies attribute under half of the gap to unresolved V genes and leave the rest unexplained. The sample table lists some 130,000 clones, 90% to 95% of them with a count of one. 0.02% to 0.03% of the sample is in the top ten clones. Thymus tissue was obtained as surgical resects removed during corrective cardiac surgery. Sequencing input: thymus tissue. These TCRs come from a boy under two years old with a congenital heart defect but otherwise immunologically healthy.

V and J are TRBV27 and TRBJ2-5, with a weak D call TRBD1 (6 bases). V was trimmed by 6 bases and J by 1 base, leaving 12 bases between them. The CDR3 sequence is 14 residues long. Germline V gene sequence: CDR1 MNHEY, CDR2 SMNVEV (reference sequence). The CDR3 nucleotides read TGTGCCAGCAGCCACGGACAGCGCCAAGAGACCCAGTACTTC. Its protein is CASSHGQRQETQYF.

The chain recombines TRBV6-5 with TRBJ1-2, with a tentative D call TRBD1 (5 bases). V was clipped by 5 bases and J by 8 bases, with 18 bases between them. The germline V gene has CDR1 MNHEY and CDR2 SVGAGI. The CDR3 consists of 14 residues. This chain's CDR3 is CASSLREARGGYTF. CDR3 nucleotide sequence: TGTGCCAGCAGTCTCAGGGAGGCGAGAGGAGGCTACACCTTC.

This chain connects TRBV30 to TRBJ1-1, with D perhaps matching TRBD1 (5 bases). V dropped 5 bases and J dropped 0 bases, with 16 bases sitting between them. The CDR3 has 15 residues. Germline V gives CDR1 GTSNPN, CDR2 SVGIG (reference sequence). CDR3 loop: CAWLFPGTMNTEAFF. CDR3 coding DNA: TGTGCCTGGCTATTCCCCGGGACGATGAACACTGAAGCTTTCTTT.

This clone was counted once. This chain links TRBV19 with TRBJ1-1, with 7 bases aligning to TRBD1. The V gene's germline CDR1 is LNHDA and CDR2 SQIVND (reference sequence). The V gene end was trimmed by 5 bases and the J gene end by 5 bases; junction bases not matched to a gene: 17. The CDR3 is 17 residues long. Here the CDR3 reads CASSDSQGLPTGTEAFF. CDR3 nucleotide sequence: TGTGCCAGTAGTGACTCACAGGGGCTCCCGACGGGGACTGAAGCTTTCTTT. Drawing the rest from reference TRBV19 and TRBJ1-1, the complete variable domain is DGGITQSPKYLFRKEGQNVTLSCEQNLNHDAMYWYRQDPGQGLRLIYYSQIVNDFQKGDIAEGYSVSREKKESFPLTVTSAQKNPTAFYLCASSDSQGLPTGTEAFFGQGTRLTVV.

The gene calls are TRBV12-2 and TRBJ1-2. TRBV12-2 represents a pseudogene. The CDR3 length is 13 residues. This chain's CDR3 is CASRLTECYGYTF. The CDR3 nucleotides read TGTGCAAGTCGCTTAACTGAGTGCTATGGCTACACCTTC.

The chain employs TRBV10-3 and TRBJ2-6, with D possibly matching TRBD1 (6 bases). Germline loops: CDR1 ENHRY, CDR2 SYGVKD. The CDR3 length is 14 residues. V dropped 4 bases and J dropped 2 bases, with 6 bases sitting between them. CDR3 DNA sequence: TGTGCCATCAGTGGGGGGCCTGGGGCCAACGTCCTGACTTTC. It translates to CAISGGPGANVLTF.

The V and J genes are TRBV29-1 and TRBJ2-7, with a weak D call TRBD1 (6 bases). This CDR3 is 13 amino acids long. The germline gives CDR1 SQVTM, CDR2 ANQGSEA. Trimming removed 4 bases at V and 3 bases at J, with 13 bases between. CDR3 sequence: CSVVAGDNYEQYF. Here the CDR3 DNA reads TGCAGCGTTGTGGCAGGGGATAACTACGAGCAGTACTTC.

This clone was detected once. The gene calls are TRBV7-8 and TRBJ2-3; 9 positions agree with TRBD2. V was pared by 5 bases and J by 0 bases, with 15 bases of the junction left unmatched. Germline CDR1 reads SGHVS; CDR2 reads FQNEAQ. The CDR3 is 19 residues long. The CDR3 DNA follows: TGTGCCAGCAGCCCCGCAGGGGCGGGGGGGCCTTCAAGCACAGATACGCAGTATTTT. It yields the protein CASSPAGAGGPSSTDTQYF.

V and J are TRBV4-3 and TRBJ2-7; TRBD2 matches 8 bases. The J segment lost 3 bases and the V segment lost 3 bases, leaving 10 bases of the junction unmatched. Looked up from germline, CDR1 is LGHNA and CDR2 is YSLEER. The CDR3 spans 16 residues. CDR3 coding DNA: TGCGCCAGCAGCCATACCCCTGCGCGGGGGGACTACGAGCAGTACTTC. This gives the protein CASSHTPARGDYEQYF.

CDR3 DNA: TGTGCCAGCAGCTCACCAGGGGCTCCCTCTGGAAACACCATATATTTT. This codes for CASSSPGAPSGNTIYF. This chain joins TRBV7-9 and TRBJ1-3; D is possibly TRBD1 (6 bases). Looked up from germline, CDR1 is SEHNR and CDR2 is FQNEAQ (reference sequence). The CDR3 has 16 residues. Trimming cost V 4 bases and J 0 bases, with 13 bases left between them.

The V and J genes are TRBV7-9 and TRBJ1-2; D is perhaps TRBD1 (5 bases). The CDR3 is 17 residues long. The V gene lost 5 bases and the J gene lost 0 bases, with 19 bases spanning the gap. Per germline, CDR1 SEHNR and CDR2 FQNEAQ (reference sequence). CDR3 protein: CASSHSPGTEANYGYTF. The CDR3 bases are TGTGCCAGCAGCCATTCCCCCGGGACCGAAGCTAACTATGGCTACACCTTC.

The chain joins TRBV6-1 to TRBJ2-3, with a tentative D call TRBD2 (7 bases). Germline assignment: CDR1 MNHNS and CDR2 SASEGT. V was cut by 3 bases and J by 2 bases, with 15 bases left in between. The CDR3 has 16 residues. This CDR3 is CASSDPQGGNTDTQYF. CDR3 DNA: TGTGCCAGCAGTGATCCACAGGGAGGGAACACAGATACGCAGTATTTT.

This sequence joins TRBV2 and TRBJ1-2, with D perhaps matching TRBD1 (5 bases). Germline CDR1 and CDR2: SNHLY and FYNNEI. The germline V and J ends were trimmed by 8 bases and 7 bases, with 20 bases remaining between them. CDR3 length: 14 residues. CDR3 DNA: TGTGCCAGCGGGGGAAGGGGAGTTATTAGTGGCTACACCTTC. Residues: CASGGRGVISGYTF.

This rearrangement joins TRBV28 to TRBJ2-7, with 8 positions matching TRBD2. Germline assignment: CDR1 MDHEN and CDR2 SYDVKM. The CDR3 length is 15 residues. The J segment lost 0 bases and the V segment lost 5 bases, leaving 6 bases of the junction unmatched. The CDR3: CASSHQRESSYEQYF. CDR3 sequence (DNA): TGTGCCAGCAGTCATCAGCGGGAGAGCTCCTACGAGCAGTACTTC.

The sample holds one count of this clone. The V and J genes are TRBV14 and TRBJ2-7; the D is unclear. This CDR3 contains 13 residues. Trimming stripped 2 bases from V and 5 bases from J, with 10 bases between. Per germline, CDR1 SGHDN and CDR2 FVKESK. The CDR3 loop is CASSQSGSNEQYF. The DNA of the CDR3 is TGTGCCAGCAGCCAATCCGGGTCGAACGAGCAGTACTTC.

This chain joins TRBV2 and TRBJ2-5; D may be TRBD2 (5 bases). This CDR3 contains 14 residues. CDR1 and CDR2 (germline): SNHLY, FYNNEI. With 2 bases removed from V and 7 bases from J, the gap between germline ends came to 14 bases. The CDR3 region has the DNA TGTGCCAGCAGTGAACACTGGGAGAAGGGGACCCAGTACTTC. Its protein product is CASSEHWEKGTQYF.

In this sample, this clone turned up once. The V call is TRBV5-6, the J call TRBJ2-7; 7 bases fit TRBD1. The ends lost 0 bases at V and 1 base at J; junction bases unmatched: 1. Germline V gene data show CDR1 as SGHDT and CDR2 as YYEEEE. The CDR3 consists of 14 residues. In DNA form, the CDR3 reads TGTGCCAGCAGCTTGGGGGGACAGTCCTACGAGCAGTACTTC. It yields the protein CASSLGGQSYEQYF.

The rearrangement uses TRBV28 and TRBJ1-5; D gene uncertain. Germline assignment: CDR1 MDHEN and CDR2 SYDVKM. Trimming took off 4 bases at V and 9 bases at J, with 13 bases between the two ends. The CDR3 has 13 residues. The CDR3 loop reads CASSSNRGRPQHF. The DNA for the CDR3 is TGTGCCAGCAGTTCGAACAGAGGGCGGCCCCAGCATTTT. The full variable domain, completed using reference TRBV28 and TRBJ1-5, is DVKVTQSSRYLVKRTGEKVFLECVQDMDHENMFWYRQDPGLGLRLIYFSYDVKMKEKGDIPEGYSVSREKKERFSLILESASTNQTSMYLCASSSNRGRPQHFGDGTRLSIL.

The chain recombines TRBV28 with TRBJ1-1; D is unresolved. Germline V gene lookup returns CDR1 MDHEN and CDR2 SYDVKM. The CDR3 totals 11 residues. With 5 bases removed from V and 11 bases from J, the gap between germline ends came to 12 bases. The CDR3 loop is CASSVQREAFF. The CDR3 bases are TGTGCCAGCAGTGTACAGCGCGAGGCTTTCTTT. Full variable domain (outside the CDR3, taken from reference TRBV28 and TRBJ1-1): DVKVTQSSRYLVKRTGEKVFLECVQDMDHENMFWYRQDPGLGLRLIYFSYDVKMKEKGDIPEGYSVSREKKERFSLILESASTNQTSMYLCASSVQREAFFGQGTRLTVV.

V gene TRBV27 combines with J gene TRBJ1-4; 12 positions agree with TRBD1. V lost 1 base, J lost 8 bases, and 8 bases stayed unmatched. Germline loops: CDR1 MNHEY, CDR2 SMNVEV (reference sequence). This CDR3 comprises 17 residues. In DNA form, the CDR3 reads TGTGCCAGCAGTTTATTAGGGACAGGGGGCAGGAAGGAAAAACTGTTTTTT. This codes for CASSLLGTGGRKEKLFF.

The V and J genes are TRBV2 and TRBJ1-1; D remains ambiguous. The V end lost 0 bases, the J end lost 7 bases, and 12 bases lay between the germline ends. The CDR3 has 14 residues. CDR1 and CDR2 from the germline V gene are SNHLY and FYNNEI. The DNA of the CDR3 is TGTGCCAGCAGTGAAGCAGGAGGAAAAAGTGAAGCTTTCTTT. It is translated as CASSEAGGKSEAFF.

This chain connects TRBV6-1 to TRBJ2-7, with D maybe TRBD1 (6 bases). CDR3 length: 15 residues. From germline, CDR1 is MNHNS and CDR2 SASEGT. V was shortened by 0 bases and J by 7 bases, with 16 bases between the two germline ends. As DNA, the CDR3 is TGTGCCAGCAGTGAAGCTGGGCAGGGGCTACGGGAGCAGTACTTC. Its protein product is CASSEAGQGLREQYF.

This clone appeared a few times. The V and J genes are TRBV21-1 and TRBJ1-1. TRBV21-1 is a known pseudogene. The CDR3 extends over 14 amino acids. CDR3 loop: CASTPPRDDTEAFF. As DNA, the CDR3 is TGTGCCAGCACCCCCCCGAGGGACGACACTGAAGCTTTCTTT.

The sample holds a few counts of this clone. The rearrangement links TRBV28 to TRBJ2-1; 8 positions agree with TRBD2. Unmatched junction bases numbered 6, after V lost 3 bases and J lost 5 bases. The CDR3 sequence is 15 residues long. Germline lookup yields CDR1 MDHEN and CDR2 SYDVKM. In DNA, the CDR3 is TGTGCCAGCAGTTTTCGCGGGACTAGTCACAATGAGCAGTTCTTC. Translation gives CASSFRGTSHNEQFF. The full variable domain, rest sourced from reference TRBV28 and TRBJ2-1, is DVKVTQSSRYLVKRTGEKVFLECVQDMDHENMFWYRQDPGLGLRLIYFSYDVKMKEKGDIPEGYSVSREKKERFSLILESASTNQTSMYLCASSFRGTSHNEQFFGPGTRLTVL.

This clone has only one observation. The chain uses TRBV7-8 and TRBJ1-5, with unresolved D. The germline V gene encodes CDR1 SGHVS and CDR2 FQNEAQ. CDR3 length: 13 amino acids. V was shortened by 1 base and J by 6 bases, with 7 bases between the two germline ends. DNA for the CDR3: TGTGCCAGCAGCTTAGGGGGTGGTCAGCCCCAGCATTTT. This encodes CASSLGGGQPQHF.

This chain uses TRBV7-3 with TRBJ2-1, with a weak D call TRBD1 (5 bases). The CDR3 is made up of 17 amino acids. Germline assignment: CDR1 SGHTA and CDR2 FQGTGA. V was pared by 2 bases and J by 3 bases, with 17 bases between. CDR3 sequence reads: CASSLRAGRPFYNEQFF. Here the CDR3 DNA reads TGTGCCAGCAGCTTACGGGCAGGGCGCCCCTTCTACAATGAGCAGTTCTTC.

The chain combines TRBV28 with TRBJ2-2, with D unclear. The ends were cut back, 1 base at V and 3 bases at J, with 21 bases in the middle. Germline V lookup: CDR1 MDHEN, CDR2 SYDVKM. The length of the CDR3 is 19 residues. CDR3 nucleotide sequence: TGTGCCAGCAGTTTATTTTATGCGGCTGCACAGACGGACACCGGGGAGCTGTTTTTT. Translated, it gives CASSLFYAAAQTDTGELFF.

The CDR3 DNA reads as TGTGCCAGCAGTGAATCTGCCCGCGGGGGCCCTCTGTTTTTT. Its protein is CASSESARGGPLFF. This chain joins TRBV25-1 and TRBJ2-2; tentative D call: TRBD2 (7 bases). V shed 1 base and J shed 14 bases, with 17 bases lying between them. The CDR3 runs 14 residues. Germline V gives CDR1 MGHDK, CDR2 SYGVNS.

The chain links TRBV1 to TRBJ2-1; no check of the table's D call, TRBD1, against the DNA was made. TRBV1 is annotated as a pseudogene. The CDR3 totals 17 residues. The CDR3 reads CTSSPLSSGRSYNEQFF. CDR3 coding DNA: TGCACCAGCAGCCCCCTCTCCAGTGGTCGCTCCTACAATGAGCAGTTCTTC.